Listed here are 3 T cell receptor beta chains from one sample, sequenced in a study of T cells in Graves' hyperthyroidism and ophthalmopathy. Amplification of TCR beta CDR3 regions used RNA as the template. RT-PCR in the first round (using the HTBI primer set) targeted the TCR CDR3. MiXCR was run by TCRdb on the multiplex PCR reads, yielding one entry per CDR3 protein. The sample carries 700,000 or so distinct CDR3 sequences, roughly 15% recorded once. What was sequenced was blood. These receptors were obtained from a woman between 45 and 60 years old with Graves' ophthalmopathy.

In its sample, this clonotype was seen many times. V usage is TRBV20-1 and J usage is TRBJ2-2; 15 bases align to TRBD2. V lost 0 bases to trimming and J lost 5 bases; unmatched junction nucleotides: 19. Germline V gene data show CDR1 as DFQATT and CDR2 as SNEGSKA (reference sequence). The CDR3 has 22 amino acids. CDR3 coding DNA: TGCAGTGCTAGAGAACCCCCTCGCGGACTAGCGGGAGGGGTAGTATTTACCGGGGAGCTGTTTTTT. Translating it yields CSAREPPRGLAGGVVFTGELFF.

This clonotype was observed at least ten times. This chain connects TRBV7-9 to TRBJ2-5; 8 bases align to TRBD1. The CDR3 has 17 residues. V shed 1 base and J 2 bases; nucleotides not matched to a gene: 9. Germline CDR1 is SEHNR and CDR2 is FQNEAQ (reference sequence). The CDR3 DNA reads as TGTGCCAGCAGCTTAGTGGGACAGGCAATAATTCAAGAGACCCAGTACTTC. Its translation is CASSLVGQAIIQETQYF.

This chain connects TRBV29-1 to TRBJ2-5; 9 bases match TRBD2. In germline, CDR1 is SQVTM, CDR2 ANQGSEA. CDR3 length equals 15 residues. V lost 3 bases to trimming and J lost 4 bases; unmatched junction nucleotides: 9. The CDR3 here is CSVDLAGVDVETQYF. DNA for the CDR3: TGCAGCGTTGATTTAGCGGGAGTTGACGTAGAGACCCAGTACTTC. The complete variable domain, with remaining parts taken from reference TRBV29-1 and TRBJ2-5, reads SAVISQKPSRDICQRGTSLTIQCQVDSQVTMMFWYRQQPGQSLTLIATANQGSEATYESGFVIDKFPISRPNLTFSTLTVSNMSPEDSSIYLCSVDLAGVDVETQYFGPGTRLLVL.